What follows are 8 T cell receptor beta chains derived from one specimen sequenced in a study of T cell changes during pregnancy in multiple sclerosis. Only in-frame clones appear in the TCRdb table, and some are missing; sequencing was by immunoSEQ multiplex PCR. The sample carries tens of thousands of clones, under 95% recorded once. The sequencing here drew on CD8+ T cells from peripheral blood mononuclear cells, taken before pregnancy. These receptors were taken from a female donor with multiple sclerosis, enrolled in a pregnancy study.

The chain has TRBV2 and TRBJ2-7; a possible D gene is TRBD2 (5 bases). Trimming cost V 1 base and J 3 bases, with 13 bases left between them. The CDR3 consists of 15 residues. CDR1 and CDR2 from the germline V gene are SNHLY and FYNNEI. CDR3 coding DNA: TGTGCCAGCAGTGAAGGCCTAGCCTTGGTCTACGAGCAGTACTTC. Translating gives CASSEGLALVYEQYF.

The V call is TRBV5-4, the J call TRBJ1-2, with a possible D match to TRBD1 (6 bases). The CDR3 extends over 14 amino acids. CDR1 SGHNT and CDR2 YYREEE come from the germline V gene (reference sequence). V dropped 3 bases and J dropped 2 bases, with 11 bases sitting between them. The CDR3 protein is CASSYTGLNYGYTF. The CDR3 DNA reads as TGTGCCAGCAGCTACACAGGGCTCAACTATGGCTACACCTTC. Full variable domain (outside the CDR3, taken from reference TRBV5-4 and TRBJ1-2): ETGVTQSPTHLIKTRGQQVTLRCSSQSGHNTVSWYQQALGQGPQFIFQYYREEENGRGNFPPRFSGLQFPNYSSELNVNALELDDSALYLCASSYTGLNYGYTFGSGTRLTVV.

This rearrangement joins TRBV5-1 to TRBJ1-1; the D is unclear. The germline V gene encodes CDR1 SGHRS and CDR2 YFSETQ. The V end was cut by 4 bases, the J end by 1 base, with 14 bases between. This CDR3 is 15 amino acids long. DNA of the CDR3: TGCGCCAGCAGCCCGGATGGACTGGCGAACACTGAAGCTTTCTTT. Amino acids: CASSPDGLANTEAFF.

This clone is a singleton in its sample. The chain uses TRBV6-6 and TRBJ1-2; the D is unclear. Trimming shortened V by 7 bases and J by 4 bases, and 7 bases separated the two germline ends. Germline CDR1 reads MNHNY; CDR2 reads SVGAGI (reference sequence). CDR3 size: 11 residues. The CDR3 coding sequence is TGTGCCAGCATGTTCGGCTATGGCTACACCTTC. Translated, it gives CASMFGYGYTF.

The rearrangement links TRBV6-1 to TRBJ1-1, with D hard to call. Germline-derived CDR1 and CDR2 are MNHNS and SASEGT. With 2 bases removed from V and 0 bases from J, the gap between germline ends came to 13 bases. This CDR3 spans 16 amino acids. The CDR3 loop reads CASSEFLTHMNTEAFF. CDR3 in DNA: TGTGCCAGCAGTGAATTCCTCACACACATGAACACTGAAGCTTTCTTT.

V gene TRBV19 combines with J gene TRBJ1-1; D uncertain. Deletions cut 5 bases from V and 7 bases from J, with 14 bases between. Germline assignment: CDR1 LNHDA and CDR2 SQIVND (reference sequence). CDR3 length: 13 amino acids. CDR3: CASSGEQFDEAFF. CDR3 in DNA: TGTGCCAGTAGTGGGGAGCAATTTGATGAAGCTTTCTTT.

This clone was detected once. J is TRBJ2-3 and V is TRBV5-6; 12 nucleotides agree with TRBD2. The CDR3 contains 17 residues. Germline CDR1 is SGHDT and CDR2 is YYEEEE. Trimming removed 4 bases from V and 5 bases from J; junction bases left unmatched: 11. Written as DNA, the CDR3 is TGTGCCAGCAGCCCTGCTTCTAGCGGGAGGGCCCTAGATACGCAGTATTTT. Protein: CASSPASSGRALDTQYF.

This chain joins TRBV28 and TRBJ2-1; TRBD1 matches 9 bases. CDR1 is MDHEN and CDR2 is SYDVKM in the germline V gene. The CDR3 is made up of 15 amino acids. V lost 5 bases to trimming and J lost 8 bases; unmatched junction nucleotides: 10. The CDR3 loop is CASSKLRDREDEQFF. CDR3 DNA sequence: TGTGCCAGCAGTAAACTGCGGGACAGGGAAGATGAGCAGTTCTTC.